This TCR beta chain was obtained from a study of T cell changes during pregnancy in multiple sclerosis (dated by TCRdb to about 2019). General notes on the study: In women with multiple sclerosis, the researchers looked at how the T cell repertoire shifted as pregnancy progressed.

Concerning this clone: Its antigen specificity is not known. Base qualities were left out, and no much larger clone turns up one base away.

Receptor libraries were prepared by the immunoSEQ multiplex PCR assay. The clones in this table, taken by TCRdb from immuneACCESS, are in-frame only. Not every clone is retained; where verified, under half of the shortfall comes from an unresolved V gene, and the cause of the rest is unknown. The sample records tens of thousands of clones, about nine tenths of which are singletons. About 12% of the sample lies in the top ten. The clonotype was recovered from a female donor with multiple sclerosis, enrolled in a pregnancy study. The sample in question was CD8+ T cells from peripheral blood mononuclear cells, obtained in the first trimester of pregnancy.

The nucleotides are TGTGCCAGCAGTCCGAGCGGGAGATCCGATACGCAGTATTTT. This codes for CASSPSGRSDTQYF. The rearranged segments are TRBV7-8 and TRBJ2-3, and TRBD2 matches 8 of the central bases. The CDR3 has 14 amino acids, counting the end cysteine and phenylalanine. Just the 42-base CDR3 DNA is kept, in frame starting at base 1. Relative to germline, V is missing 6 bases and J is missing 6 bases, with 8 bases of the junction outside any gene match. CDR1 and CDR2, looked up from the germline V gene, are SGHVS and FQNEAQ.